A single sample is the source of the 14 T cell receptor beta chains below, sequenced in a study of blood T cell repertoires in COVID-19. Generated by immunoSEQ multiplex PCR, the TCRdb table keeps only in-frame clones and is missing some. This table has about 78,000 clones, roughly 84% appearing once. The specimen was peripheral blood. Source of these receptors: a man between 45 and 60 years old with acute or convalescent COVID-19.

The J gene is TRBJ2-7, the V gene TRBV5-1; 8 nucleotides agree with TRBD1. The V gene end was trimmed by 3 bases and the J gene end by 3 bases; junction bases not matched to a gene: 8. The length of the CDR3 is 15 residues. Germline loops: CDR1 SGHRS, CDR2 YFSETQ. The CDR3 here is CASSSLPGTGYEQYF. In DNA, the CDR3 is TGCGCCAGCAGCTCCCTGCCGGGGACAGGCTACGAGCAGTACTTC. The full variable domain, rest sourced from reference TRBV5-1 and TRBJ2-7, is KAGVTQTPRYLIKTRGQQVTLSCSPISGHRSVSWYQQTPGQGLQFLFEYFSETQRNKGNFPGRFSGRQFSNSRSEMNVSTLELGDSALYLCASSSLPGTGYEQYFGPGTRLTVT.

This chain joins TRBV18 and TRBJ1-4, with D perhaps matching TRBD1 (5 bases). From germline, CDR1 is KGHSH and CDR2 LQKENI. V was shortened by 4 bases and J by 1 base, with 10 bases between the two germline ends. This CDR3 contains 15 residues. CDR3 DNA sequence: TGTGCCAGCTCACAGGGGCGAGGAACTAATGAAAAACTGTTTTTT. It encodes CASSQGRGTNEKLFF.

The chain employs TRBV19 and TRBJ2-5; 8 bases match TRBD1. V lost 5 bases to trimming and J lost 3 bases; unmatched junction nucleotides: 5. The V gene's germline CDR1 is LNHDA and CDR2 SQIVND (reference sequence). The CDR3 covers 14 residues. Here the CDR3 reads CASSPWTGKETQYF. The CDR3 DNA is TGTGCCAGTAGTCCCTGGACAGGGAAAGAGACCCAGTACTTC.

The DNA for the CDR3 is TGTGCCAGCAGTTCCCCGGGGTATGGGTCACCCCTCCACTTT. This codes for CASSSPGYGSPLHF. V usage is TRBV27 and J usage is TRBJ1-6; D not certain. Trimming took 4 bases from V and 10 from J, leaving 14 bases between them. CDR3 size: 14 residues. Germline values: CDR1 MNHEY, CDR2 SMNVEV (reference sequence).

The V and J genes are TRBV24-1 and TRBJ2-1; 8 bases map to TRBD2. The CDR3 has 17 amino acids. V was clipped by 3 bases and J by 0 bases; unmatched bases: 6. Per germline, CDR1 KGHDR and CDR2 SFDVKD. The CDR3 protein is CATSDPQGLASYNEQFF. The DNA of the CDR3 is TGTGCCACCAGTGATCCCCAAGGACTAGCCTCCTACAATGAGCAGTTCTTC.

The chain uses TRBV7-2 and TRBJ1-1; D gene unclear. This CDR3 has 12 residues. The V gene lost 3 bases and the J gene lost 10 bases, with 12 bases spanning the gap. Looked up from germline, CDR1 is SGHTA and CDR2 is FQGNSA. Written as DNA, the CDR3 is TGTGCCAGCAGCTTCGAAACTCCTATAGCTTTCTTT. This codes for CASSFETPIAFF.

V gene TRBV5-1 combines with J gene TRBJ2-2; D may be TRBD1 (7 bases). CDR3 length: 16 residues. The V gene's germline CDR1 is SGHRS and CDR2 YFSETQ. Trimming took off 4 bases at V and 4 bases at J, with 17 bases between the two ends. CDR3 nucleotide sequence: TGCGCCAGCAGCCCGGACCGGGGGACAGTCACCGGGGAGCTGTTTTTT. Translation: CASSPDRGTVTGELFF.

A note on this clone: Additional DNA sequences in this sample encode the identical CDR3. The chain has TRBV6-5 and TRBJ1-6; 7 nucleotides line up with TRBD1. Trimming at V came to 1 base and at J to 6 bases, leaving 3 bases not matched to a gene. The CDR3 has 15 amino acids. Germline CDR1 MNHEY, CDR2 SVGAGI. CDR3: CASSYLQGSNSPLHF. CDR3 coding DNA: TGTGCCAGCAGTTACTTACAGGGGAGTAATTCACCCCTCCACTTT.

CDR3 coding DNA: TGTGCCAGCAGCCCCCCAGGTTTCGGCGAGCAGTACTTC. It encodes CASSPPGFGEQYF. J is TRBJ2-7 and V is TRBV7-2; D ambiguous. CDR1 is SGHTA and CDR2 is FQGNSA in the germline V gene. Deletions cut 5 bases from V and 6 bases from J, with 14 bases between. The CDR3 length is 13 residues. Filled out from reference TRBV7-2 and TRBJ2-7, the complete variable domain reads GAGVSQSPSNKVTEKGKDVELRCDPISGHTALYWYRQSLGQGLEFLIYFQGNSAPDKSGLPSDRFSAERTGGSVSTLTIQRTQQEDSAVYLCASSPPGFGEQYFGPGTRLTVT.

This chain uses TRBV14 with TRBJ1-2, with D perhaps matching TRBD1 (5 bases). Trimming stripped 8 bases from V and 4 bases from J, with 11 bases between. The germline V gene encodes CDR1 SGHDN and CDR2 FVKESK. This CDR3 has 12 residues. This CDR3 reads CASAGGFYGYTF. CDR3 nucleotide sequence: TGTGCCAGCGCTGGGGGGTTCTATGGCTACACCTTC.

This clone was seen a few times. The rearrangement joins TRBV4-3 to TRBJ1-2; 7 nucleotides match TRBD1. This CDR3 has 13 amino acids. The germline V gene encodes CDR1 LGHNA and CDR2 YSLEER. The ends lost 2 bases at V and 8 bases at J; junction bases unmatched: 5. CDR3 loop: CASSQRGLRGYTF. CDR3 DNA: TGCGCCAGCAGCCAAAGGGGGCTTCGAGGCTACACCTTC.

The rearrangement uses TRBV7-2 and TRBJ2-1, with 11 bases aligning to TRBD2. The CDR3 extends over 15 amino acids. V shed 2 bases and J 9 bases; nucleotides not matched to a gene: 6. The germline V gene encodes CDR1 SGHTA and CDR2 FQGNSA. DNA for the CDR3: TGTGCCAGCAGCTTAACCGGGACTAGCGGTATTGAGCAGTTCTTC. It translates to CASSLTGTSGIEQFF. The full variable domain, completed using reference TRBV7-2 and TRBJ2-1, is GAGVSQSPSNKVTEKGKDVELRCDPISGHTALYWYRQSLGQGLEFLIYFQGNSAPDKSGLPSDRFSAERTGGSVSTLTIQRTQQEDSAVYLCASSLTGTSGIEQFFGPGTRLTVL.

The chain carries TRBV30 and TRBJ1-6; D is possibly TRBD1 (5 bases). Germline lookup yields CDR1 GTSNPN and CDR2 SVGIG (reference sequence). V dropped 2 bases and J dropped 7 bases, with 12 bases sitting between them. CDR3 length: 14 amino acids. In DNA, the CDR3 is TGTGCCTGGAGTCAGGGCAGGAACAATTCACCCCTCCACTTT. It encodes CAWSQGRNNSPLHF.

This sequence joins TRBV6-2 or TRBV6-3 and TRBJ2-7; the match to TRBD2 covers 7 bases. Trimming at V came to 5 bases and at J to 0 bases, leaving 13 bases not matched to a gene. The germline V gene has CDR1 MNHEY and CDR2 SVGEGT. The CDR3 extends over 17 amino acids. For the CDR3, the DNA is TGTGCCAGCAGTCTAATGAGGCGTGGCGGGAGCTCCTACGAGCAGTACTTC. This codes for CASSLMRRGGSSYEQYF.